This section outlines one TCR beta chain sequence together with its context. This entry comes from a study of CD4 and CD8 cells across lung adenocarcinoma regions. TCRdb reprocessed the PCR reads with MiXCR, giving one entry per CDR3 protein. The table shows around 10,000 distinct CDR3 sequences, with 35% to 55% occurring only once. Samples came from patients with localized non-small cell lung adenocarcinoma. The CDR3 consists of 15 residues. Trimming shortened V by 4 bases and J by 9 bases, and 20 bases separated the two germline ends. Germline lookup yields CDR1 MRHNA and CDR2 SNTAGT. Material for sequencing was CD8+ T cells from the margin of a lung tumor. The gene calls are TRBV6-4 and TRBJ2-3, with a weak D call TRBD2 (6 bases). This TCR was recovered from a male donor with lung adenocarcinoma. The CD4 and CD8 labels of this study may be unreliable. The CDR3: CASSARRGFKNTQYF. DNA of the CDR3: TGTGCCAGCAGTGCACGGCGGGGCTTCAAAAACACGCAGTATTTT.